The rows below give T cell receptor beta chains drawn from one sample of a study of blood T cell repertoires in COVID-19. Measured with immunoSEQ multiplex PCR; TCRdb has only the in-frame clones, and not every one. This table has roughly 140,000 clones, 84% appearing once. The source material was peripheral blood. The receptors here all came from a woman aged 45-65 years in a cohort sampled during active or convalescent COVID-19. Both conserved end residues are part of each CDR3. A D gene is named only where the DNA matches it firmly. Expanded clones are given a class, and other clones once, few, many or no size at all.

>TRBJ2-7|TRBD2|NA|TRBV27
CASSNHLTSGGYEQYF
TGTGCCAGCAGCAACCATTTGACTAGCGGGGGCTACGAGCAGTACTTC
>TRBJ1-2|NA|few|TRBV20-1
CSASMGGSYGYTF
TGCAGTGCTAGTATGGGGGGAAGCTATGGCTACACCTTC
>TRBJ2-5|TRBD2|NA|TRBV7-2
CASSLRLAGEETQYF
TGTGCCAGCAGCCTAAGACTAGCGGGGGAAGAGACCCAGTACTTC
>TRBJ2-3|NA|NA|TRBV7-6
CASSFTQGNTDTQYF
TGTGCCAGCAGCTTTACCCAGGGCAACACAGATACGCAGTATTTT
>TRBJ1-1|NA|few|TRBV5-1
CASSRDGGTNTEAFF
TGCGCCAGCAGCCGGGACGGAGGGACCAACACTGAAGCTTTCTTT
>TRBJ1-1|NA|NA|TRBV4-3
CASSQGQGLHAKAFF
TGCGCCAGCAGCCAAGGTCAGGGTTTACACGCTAAAGCTTTCTTT
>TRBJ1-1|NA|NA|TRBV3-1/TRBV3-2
CASSQELRGLNTEAFF
TGTGCCAGCAGCCAAGAGCTTCGGGGATTGAACACTGAAGCTTTCTTT
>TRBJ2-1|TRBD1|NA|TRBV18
CASSPFRGQGNNEQFF
TGTGCCAGCTCACCGTTTAGAGGACAGGGTAACAATGAGCAGTTCTTC
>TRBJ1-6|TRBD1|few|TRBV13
CASSFSRTGAHSPLHF
TGTGCCAGCAGCTTTTCCCGGACAGGGGCGCATTCACCCCTCCACTTT
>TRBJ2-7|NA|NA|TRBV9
CASSVGGGQTYEQYF
TGTGCCAGCAGCGTAGGCGGCGGACAAACCTACGAGCAGTACTTC
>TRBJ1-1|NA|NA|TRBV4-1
CASSQAGGAKTEAFF
TGCGCCAGCAGCCAGGCGGGGGGGGCTAAAACTGAAGCTTTCTTT
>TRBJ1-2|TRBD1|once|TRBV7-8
CASSFLPRDRGGYGYTF
TGTGCCAGCAGCTTCCTACCAAGGGACAGGGGAGGCTATGGCTACACCTTC
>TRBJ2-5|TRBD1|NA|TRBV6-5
CASSPDREETQYF
TGTGCCAGCAGTCCGGACAGGGAAGAGACCCAGTACTTC
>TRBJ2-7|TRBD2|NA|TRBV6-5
CASRGSGGPSYEQYF
TGTGCCAGCAGGGGTAGCGGGGGGCCCTCCTACGAGCAGTACTTC
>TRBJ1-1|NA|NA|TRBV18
CASSTKEMNTEAFF
TGTGCCAGCTCAACGAAAGAGATGAACACTGAAGCTTTCTTT
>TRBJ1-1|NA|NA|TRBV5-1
CASSLAGGLDTEAFF
TGCGCCAGCAGCTTGGCGGGGGGGCTGGACACTGAAGCTTTCTTT
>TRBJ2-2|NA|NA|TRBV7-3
CASSSSPANTGELFF
TGTGCCAGCAGCTCGTCCCCGGCGAACACCGGGGAGCTGTTTTTT
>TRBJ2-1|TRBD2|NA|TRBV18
CASSPKLAGDEQFF
TGTGCCAGCTCACCGAAGCTAGCGGGGGACGAGCAGTTCTTC
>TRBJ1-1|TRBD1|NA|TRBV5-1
CASSLNQGDYTEAFF
TGCGCCAGCAGCTTGAACCAGGGGGACTACACTGAAGCTTTCTTT
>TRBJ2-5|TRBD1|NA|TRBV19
CASSIASTGGGETQYF
TGTGCCAGTAGTATCGCCTCCACAGGGGGCGGGGAGACCCAGTACTTC
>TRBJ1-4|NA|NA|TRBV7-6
CASSLAGGLGGEKLFF
TGTGCCAGCAGCTTAGCCGGGGGGCTAGGGGGTGAAAAACTGTTTTTT
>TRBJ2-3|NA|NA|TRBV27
CASSLSAGSYRRTQYF
TGTGCCAGCAGTTTATCTGCAGGGTCCTATCGACGTACGCAGTATTTT
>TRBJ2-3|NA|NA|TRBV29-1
CSVVKVSTNTQYF
TGCAGCGTTGTTAAGGTTAGCACAAATACGCAGTATTTT
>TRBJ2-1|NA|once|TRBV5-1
CASRQGGYNEQFF
TGCGCCAGCAGACAGGGTGGATACAATGAGCAGTTCTTC
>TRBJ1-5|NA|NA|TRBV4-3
CASSQGAGTRQPQHF
TGCGCCAGCAGCCAAGGCGCGGGAACGAGACAGCCCCAGCATTTT
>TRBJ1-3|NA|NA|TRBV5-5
CASSLEQGRNTIYF
TGTGCCAGCAGCTTGGAACAGGGAAGAAACACCATATATTTT
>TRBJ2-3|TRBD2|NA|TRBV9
CASSVLHVAGGTDTQYF
TGTGCCAGCAGCGTACTCCATGTAGCGGGGGGCACAGATACGCAGTATTTT
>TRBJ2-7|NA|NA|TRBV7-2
CASSSLGAFGEQYF
TGTGCCAGCAGCTCGTTAGGGGCGTTTGGCGAGCAGTACTTC
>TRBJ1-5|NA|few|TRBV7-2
CASSLAVDSNQPQHF
TGTGCCAGCAGCTTAGCGGTAGATAGCAATCAGCCCCAGCATTTT
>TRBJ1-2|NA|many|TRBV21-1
CASSKRTAANYGYTF
TGTGCCAGCAGCAAAAGGACAGCAGCTAACTATGGCTACACCTTC
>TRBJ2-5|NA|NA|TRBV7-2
CASSLGGFQETQYF
TGTGCCAGCAGCTTAGGGGGCTTCCAAGAGACCCAGTACTTC
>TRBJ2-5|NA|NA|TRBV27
CASSFRFQETQYF
TGTGCCAGCAGTTTTCGTTTCCAAGAGACCCAGTACTTC
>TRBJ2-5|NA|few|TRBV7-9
CASSLLLAAQETQYF
TGTGCCAGCAGCTTACTCCTAGCAGCCCAAGAGACCCAGTACTTC
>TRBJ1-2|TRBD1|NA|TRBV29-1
CSAKGQDYGYTF
TGCAGCGCGAAGGGACAGGATTATGGCTACACCTTC
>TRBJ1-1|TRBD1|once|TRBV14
CASSPNLFLWTGGYTEAFF
TGTGCCAGCAGCCCCAATTTATTTCTCTGGACAGGGGGCTATACTGAAGCTTTCTTT
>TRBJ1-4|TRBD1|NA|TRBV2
CASSEQGLGNEKLFF
TGTGCCAGCAGCGAACAGGGGCTTGGTAATGAAAAACTGTTTTTT
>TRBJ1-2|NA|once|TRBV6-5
CASTSHYGYTF
TGTGCCAGCACCTCTCACTATGGCTACACCTTC
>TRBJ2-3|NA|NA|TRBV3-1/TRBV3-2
CASTSTYTDTQYF
TGTGCCAGCACTTCGACATACACAGATACGCAGTATTTT
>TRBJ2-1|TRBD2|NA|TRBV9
CASSATRRTSGYNEQFF
TGTGCCAGCAGCGCGACCCGGCGGACTAGCGGATACAATGAGCAGTTCTTC
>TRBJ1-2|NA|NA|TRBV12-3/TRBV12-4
CASSRDNGYTF
TGTGCCAGCAGCCGCGACAATGGCTACACCTTC
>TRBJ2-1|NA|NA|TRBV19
CASSIPGDLYNEQFF
TGTGCCAGTAGTATCCCGGGGGACCTATACAATGAGCAGTTCTTC
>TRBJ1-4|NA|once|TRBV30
CALPKLFF
TGTGCCCTCCCCAAACTGTTTTTT
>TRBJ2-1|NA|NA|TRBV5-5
CASSRSQSRSYNEQFF
TGTGCCAGCAGCAGATCCCAGTCCCGCTCCTACAATGAGCAGTTCTTC
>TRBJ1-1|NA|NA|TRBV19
CASSGGLMGPTLTEAFF
TGTGCCAGTAGTGGGGGGTTGATGGGGCCAACACTCACTGAAGCTTTCTTT
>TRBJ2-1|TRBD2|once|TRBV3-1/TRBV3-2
CASSHRTSGASTRNEQFF
TGTGCCAGCAGCCATCGGACTAGCGGGGCGTCAACTCGGAATGAGCAGTTCTTC